The 21 T cell receptor beta chains in this list originate from one sample, sequenced in a study of shared clonotypes between healthy human individuals. Data came from immunoSEQ multiplex PCR; TCRdb stores just in-frame clones and leaves some out. The repertoire holds about 1.5 million clones, with around 98% as singletons. Sequencing input: naive CD4+ T cells sorted from blood. Subset in this sample: CD45RA+ positively selected. The receptor source for this set is a man aged 30 to 45 in good health.

The chain employs TRBV19 and TRBJ2-1, with 10 nucleotides matching TRBD2. CDR3 size: 15 residues. Trimming at V came to 6 bases and at J to 10 bases, leaving 12 bases not matched to a gene. The germline V gene encodes CDR1 LNHDA and CDR2 SQIVND (reference sequence). The CDR3, as DNA: TGTGCCAGTAGGACTAGCGGGCCCTCAGTGGGCGAGCAGTTCTTC. This codes for CASRTSGPSVGEQFF. The whole variable domain, remainder taken from reference TRBV19 and TRBJ2-1, is DGGITQSPKYLFRKEGQNVTLSCEQNLNHDAMYWYRQDPGQGLRLIYYSQIVNDFQKGDIAEGYSVSREKKESFPLTVTSAQKNPTAFYLCASRTSGPSVGEQFFGPGTRLTVL.

The chain uses TRBV18 and TRBJ2-3, with TRBD2 identical over 7 bases. V was clipped by 2 bases and J by 5 bases; unmatched bases: 10. Germline lookup yields CDR1 KGHSH and CDR2 LQKENI. The CDR3 sequence is 16 residues long. CDR3 sequence (DNA): TGTGCCAGCTCACCAGCAGCCAGCGGGGACGGAGATACGCAGTATTTT. Protein: CASSPAASGDGDTQYF. Variable domain in full (rest from reference TRBV18 and TRBJ2-3): NAGVMQNPRHLVRRRGQEARLRCSPMKGHSHVYWYRQLPEEGLKFMVYLQKENIIDESGMPKERFSAEFPKEGPSILRIQQVVRGDSAAYFCASSPAASGDGDTQYFGPGTRLTVL.

The chain joins TRBV4-1 to TRBJ2-1; D might be TRBD2 (6 bases). Germline assignment: CDR1 MGHRA and CDR2 YSYEKL. The CDR3 length is 16 residues. Trimming cost V 4 bases and J 8 bases, with 21 bases left between them. The chain's CDR3 is CASSRGGTAIRDEQFF. CDR3 bases: TGCGCCAGCAGCCGCGGCGGGACTGCCATCCGCGATGAGCAGTTCTTC.

This clone appeared once. The rearrangement uses TRBV6-1 and TRBJ2-7, with a possible D match to TRBD1 (6 bases). The V gene lost 7 bases and the J gene lost 2 bases, with 12 bases spanning the gap. There are 13 residues in the CDR3. The germline V gene encodes CDR1 MNHNS and CDR2 SASEGT. CDR3 sequence (DNA): TGTGCCAGCAACCGAGGGGGACCCTACGAGCAGTACTTC. Translating it yields CASNRGGPYEQYF.

This chain links TRBV5-1 with TRBJ1-4, with 8 bases matching TRBD1. CDR3 length: 15 amino acids. Trimming took 3 bases from V and 8 from J; bases not matched to a gene: 9. The germline V gene has CDR1 SGHRS and CDR2 YFSETQ. The CDR3 reads CASSSSGQGREKLFF. Here the CDR3 DNA reads TGCGCCAGCAGCTCCTCCGGACAGGGAAGGGAAAAACTGTTTTTT.

V is TRBV27 and J is TRBJ2-7; 7 bases are shared with TRBD1. Trimming cost V 4 bases and J 2 bases; bases outside gene matches: 11. The V gene's germline CDR1 is MNHEY and CDR2 SMNVEV (reference sequence). The CDR3 contains 16 residues. The CDR3 DNA reads as TGTGCCAGCAGTTCCTGGGCTTGGACAGGAACCTACGAGCAGTACTTC. Translation: CASSSWAWTGTYEQYF.

V is TRBV15 and J is TRBJ1-5; D ambiguous. V was trimmed by 2 bases and J by 4 bases, leaving 9 bases between them. The CDR3 runs to 14 residues. Germline loops: CDR1 LNHNV, CDR2 YYDKDF (reference sequence). This CDR3 reads CATSRSGVNQPQHF. DNA of the CDR3: TGTGCCACCAGCAGATCCGGAGTGAATCAGCCCCAGCATTTT.

V and J are TRBV15 and TRBJ2-1; the match to TRBD2 covers 9 bases. V gave up 1 base and J gave up 6 bases; unmatched junction bases: 4. CDR3 length equals 15 residues. Germline V gene data show CDR1 as LNHNV and CDR2 as YYDKDF (reference sequence). The CDR3 sequence: CATSRGGSGSNEQFF. Written as DNA, the CDR3 is TGTGCCACCAGCAGAGGGGGTAGCGGGAGCAATGAGCAGTTCTTC.

The gene calls are TRBV5-8 and TRBJ2-1; possibly TRBD2 for D (6 bases). The ends were cut back, 10 bases at V and 5 bases at J, with 7 bases in the middle. This CDR3 contains 10 residues. CDR1 SGHTS and CDR2 YDEGEE come from the germline V gene. The CDR3 nucleotides are TGTGCCGGAGGGCACAATGAGCAGTTCTTC. This codes for CAGGHNEQFF.

With regard to this clone: The sample carries other DNA sequences with the same CDR3. V usage is TRBV11-2 and J usage is TRBJ2-5; tentatively, D is TRBD2 (5 bases). The CDR3 runs to 13 residues. V was shortened by 2 bases and J by 2 bases, with 6 bases between the two germline ends. Germline V CDR1 and CDR2: SGHAT, FQNNGV. The CDR3 nucleotides are TGTGCCAGCAGCTTACGAGGGCAAGAGACCCAGTACTTC. This sequence encodes CASSLRGQETQYF. Based on the CDR3 plus reference TRBV11-2 and TRBJ2-5, the full variable domain is EAGVAQSPRYKIIEKRQSVAFWCNPISGHATLYWYQQILGQGPKLLIQFQNNGVVDDSQLPKDRFSAERLKGVDSTLKIQPAKLEDSAVYLCASSLRGQETQYFGPGTRLLVL.

In regard to this clone: One end of the junction is discordant with germline, which a read error may explain. This chain connects TRBV7-7 to TRBJ2-2; unclear D gene. The CDR3 spans 14 residues. Germline CDR1 reads SSHAT; CDR2 reads FNYEAQ (reference sequence). The CDR3 region has the DNA TGTGCTAGCAGCTTACTGAGCAACACCGGGGAGCTGTTTTTT. Translating it yields CASSLLSNTGELFF.

J is TRBJ2-3 and V is TRBV7-3; 8 bases agree with TRBD2. Germline V lookup: CDR1 SGHTA, CDR2 FQGTGA. The CDR3 is made up of 15 amino acids. V lost 2 bases and J lost 4; bases outside the gene matches: 5. CDR3 DNA sequence: TGTGCCAGCAGCTTAGCGGGAGGCCCGCCAGATACGCAGTATTTT. Amino acids: CASSLAGGPPDTQYF. The complete variable domain, with remaining parts taken from reference TRBV7-3 and TRBJ2-3, reads GAGVSQTPSNKVTEKGKYVELRCDPISGHTALYWYRQSLGQGPEFLIYFQGTGAADDSGLPNDRFFAVRPEGSVSTLKIQRTERGDSAVYLCASSLAGGPPDTQYFGPGTRLTVL.

For the CDR3, the DNA is TGTGCCAGCAGCGTATCGGTGCTCTTACAAGAGACCCAGTACTTC. It codes for CASSVSVLLQETQYF. The J gene is TRBJ2-5, the V gene TRBV9; D gene unclear. There are 15 residues in the CDR3. V was trimmed by 1 base and J by 2 bases, leaving 12 bases between them. Germline V CDR1 and CDR2: SGDLS, YYNGEE.

V is TRBV15 and J is TRBJ2-5, with 10 bases fitting TRBD1. Germline lookup yields CDR1 LNHNV and CDR2 YYDKDF (reference sequence). The CDR3 consists of 16 residues. V shed 4 bases, J shed 5 bases, and the junction held 10 bases outside the gene matches. The DNA of the CDR3 is TGTGCCACCAGCACCCGGACAGGGGGGACCTCGGAGACCCAGTACTTC. Its protein product is CATSTRTGGTSETQYF.

V usage is TRBV7-9 and J usage is TRBJ2-5; maybe TRBD1 (5 bases). The CDR3 runs 16 residues. Trimming removed 2 bases at V and 2 bases at J, with 15 bases between. Germline loops: CDR1 SEHNR, CDR2 FQNEAQ (reference sequence). In nucleotides, the CDR3 is TGTGCCAGCAGCTTACTTCCGACAGCCCTACAAGAGACCCAGTACTTC. Amino acid sequence: CASSLLPTALQETQYF.

The V gene is TRBV11-2, the J gene TRBJ2-7, with D possibly TRBD1 on 5 matching bases. Trimming removed 2 bases from V and 0 bases from J, with 20 bases in between. CDR3 length: 18 amino acids. CDR1 and CDR2 from the germline V gene are SGHAT and FQNNGV. Here the CDR3 DNA reads TGTGCCAGCAGCTTAAGTTCATCGGCAGGGCTTAGCTCCTACGAGCAGTACTTC. It translates to CASSLSSSAGLSSYEQYF.

This chain joins TRBV6-1 and TRBJ2-1; D is ambiguous. Trimming removed 0 bases from V and 3 bases from J, with 3 bases in between. The CDR3 is 13 amino acids. CDR1 is MNHNS and CDR2 is SASEGT in the germline V gene. The CDR3 sequence is CASSEAVYNEQFF. CDR3 DNA: TGTGCCAGCAGTGAAGCAGTCTACAATGAGCAGTTCTTC.

The V and J genes are TRBV18 and TRBJ2-1, with a weak D call TRBD2 (6 bases). The length of the CDR3 is 13 residues. Germline CDR1 KGHSH, CDR2 LQKENI. V was clipped by 6 bases and J by 9 bases, with 15 bases between them. The CDR3 nucleotides are TGTGCCAGCTCGGGCGGGAAGGCCGGTGAGCAGTTCTTC. Residues: CASSGGKAGEQFF.

The chain uses TRBV10-3 and TRBJ2-2, with TRBD2 identical over 7 bases. CDR1 and CDR2 (germline): ENHRY, SYGVKD. CDR3 length: 15 amino acids. V shed 5 bases and J 0 bases; nucleotides not matched to a gene: 3. CDR3 in DNA: TGTGCCATCAGTCCTAGCGGAGCGAACACCGGGGAGCTGTTTTTT. The encoded protein is CAISPSGANTGELFF.

The chain uses TRBV30 and TRBJ2-7; the match to TRBD1 covers 9 bases. Trimming cost V 5 bases and J 4 bases; bases outside gene matches: 9. The germline V gene encodes CDR1 GTSNPN and CDR2 SVGIG (reference sequence). This CDR3 has 14 residues. CDR3 in DNA: TGTGCCTGGGTCCCCGGGACAGGGTTTTACGAGCAGTACTTC. Its protein is CAWVPGTGFYEQYF.

This clone is a singleton in its sample. The chain is built from TRBV12-1 and TRBJ2-4; TRBD2, the D gene given by the table, was not confirmed from the DNA. TRBV12-1 is designated a pseudogene. The CDR3 consists of 15 residues. CDR3: CASSHLRRAKNIQYF. The CDR3 nucleotides are TGTGCCAGCAGCCACCTCCGGAGGGCCAAAAACATTCAGTACTTC.